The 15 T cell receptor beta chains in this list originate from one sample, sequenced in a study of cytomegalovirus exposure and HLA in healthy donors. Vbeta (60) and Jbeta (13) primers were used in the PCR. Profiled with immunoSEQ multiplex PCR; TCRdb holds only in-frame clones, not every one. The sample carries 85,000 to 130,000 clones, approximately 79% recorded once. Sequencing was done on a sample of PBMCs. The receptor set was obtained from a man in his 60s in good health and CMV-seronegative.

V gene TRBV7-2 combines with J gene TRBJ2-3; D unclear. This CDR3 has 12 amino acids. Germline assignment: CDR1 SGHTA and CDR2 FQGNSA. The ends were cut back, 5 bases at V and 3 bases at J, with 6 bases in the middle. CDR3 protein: CASSLRTDTQYF. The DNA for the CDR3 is TGTGCCAGCAGCCTACGGACAGATACGCAGTATTTT.

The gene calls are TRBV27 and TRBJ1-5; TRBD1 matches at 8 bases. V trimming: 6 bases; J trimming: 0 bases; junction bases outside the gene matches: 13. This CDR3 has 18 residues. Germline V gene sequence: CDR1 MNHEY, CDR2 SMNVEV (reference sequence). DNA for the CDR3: TGTGCCAGCAGCCGATATAGGGACAGGACTAATAGCAATCAGCCCCAGCATTTT. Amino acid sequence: CASSRYRDRTNSNQPQHF.

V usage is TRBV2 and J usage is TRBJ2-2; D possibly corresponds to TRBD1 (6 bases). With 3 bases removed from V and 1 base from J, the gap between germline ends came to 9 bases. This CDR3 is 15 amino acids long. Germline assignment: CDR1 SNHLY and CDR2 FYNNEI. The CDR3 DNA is TGTGCCAGCAGTGATCTGGACAGGAACACCGGGGAGCTGTTTTTT. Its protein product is CASSDLDRNTGELFF.

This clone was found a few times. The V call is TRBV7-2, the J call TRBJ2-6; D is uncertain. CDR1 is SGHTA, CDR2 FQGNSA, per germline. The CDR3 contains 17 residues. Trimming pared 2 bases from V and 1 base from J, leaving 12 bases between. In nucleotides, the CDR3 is TGTGCCAGCAGCTTAAGAAAAGCCACTTCTGGGGCCAACGTCCTGACTTTC. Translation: CASSLRKATSGANVLTF. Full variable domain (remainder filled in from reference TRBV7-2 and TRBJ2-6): GAGVSQSPSNKVTEKGKDVELRCDPISGHTALYWYRQSLGQGLEFLIYFQGNSAPDKSGLPSDRFSAERTGGSVSTLTIQRTQQEDSAVYLCASSLRKATSGANVLTFGAGSRLTVL.

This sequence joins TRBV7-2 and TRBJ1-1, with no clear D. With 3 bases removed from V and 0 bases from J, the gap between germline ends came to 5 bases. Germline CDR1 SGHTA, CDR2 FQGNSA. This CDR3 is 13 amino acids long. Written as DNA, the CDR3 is TGTGCCAGCAGCTTTTCTATGAACACTGAAGCTTTCTTT. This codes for CASSFSMNTEAFF.

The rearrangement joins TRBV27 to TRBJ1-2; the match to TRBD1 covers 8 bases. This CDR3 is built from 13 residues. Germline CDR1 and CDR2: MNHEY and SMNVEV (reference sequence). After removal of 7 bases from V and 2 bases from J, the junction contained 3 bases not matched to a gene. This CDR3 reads CASTGGSNYGYTF. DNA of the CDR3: TGTGCCAGCACAGGGGGCTCAAACTATGGCTACACCTTC.

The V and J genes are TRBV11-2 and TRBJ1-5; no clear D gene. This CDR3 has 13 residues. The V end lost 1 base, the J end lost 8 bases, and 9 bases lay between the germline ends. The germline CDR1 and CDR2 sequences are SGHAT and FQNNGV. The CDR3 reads CASSLGALKPQHF. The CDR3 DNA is TGTGCCAGCAGCTTAGGGGCCCTAAAGCCCCAGCATTTT.

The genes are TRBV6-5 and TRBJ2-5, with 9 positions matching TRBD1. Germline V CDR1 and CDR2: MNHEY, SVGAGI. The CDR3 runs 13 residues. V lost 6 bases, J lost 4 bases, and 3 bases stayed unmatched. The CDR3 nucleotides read TGTGCCAGCAGATCGGACAGGGGAGAGACCCAGTACTTC. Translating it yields CASRSDRGETQYF.

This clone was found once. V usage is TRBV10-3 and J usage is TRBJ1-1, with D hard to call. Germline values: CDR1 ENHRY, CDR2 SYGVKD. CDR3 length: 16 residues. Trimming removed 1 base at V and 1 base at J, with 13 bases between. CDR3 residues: CAISEFTLRRNTEAFF. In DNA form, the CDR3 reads TGTGCCATCAGTGAGTTCACACTCAGGCGGAACACTGAAGCTTTCTTT.

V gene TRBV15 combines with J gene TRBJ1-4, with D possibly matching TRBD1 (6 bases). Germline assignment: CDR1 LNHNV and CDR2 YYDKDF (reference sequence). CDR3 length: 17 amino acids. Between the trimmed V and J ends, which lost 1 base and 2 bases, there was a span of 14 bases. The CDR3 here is CATSRVGLGGTNEKLFF. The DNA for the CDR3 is TGTGCCACCAGCAGAGTCGGGCTTGGGGGCACTAATGAAAAACTGTTTTTT.

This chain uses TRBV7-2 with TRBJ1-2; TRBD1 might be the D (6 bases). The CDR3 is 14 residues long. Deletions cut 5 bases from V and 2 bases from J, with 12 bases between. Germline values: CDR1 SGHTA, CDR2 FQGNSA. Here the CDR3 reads CASSQDRLNYGYTF. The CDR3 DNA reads TGTGCCAGCAGCCAGGACAGACTCAACTATGGCTACACCTTC.

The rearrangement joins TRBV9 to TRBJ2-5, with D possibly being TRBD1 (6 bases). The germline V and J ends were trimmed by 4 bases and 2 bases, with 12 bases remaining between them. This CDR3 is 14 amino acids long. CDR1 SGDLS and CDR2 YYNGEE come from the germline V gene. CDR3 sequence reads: CASSSGTLQETQYF. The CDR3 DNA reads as TGTGCCAGCAGCAGTGGGACACTGCAAGAGACCCAGTACTTC. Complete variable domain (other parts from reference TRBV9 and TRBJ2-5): DSGVTQTPKHLITATGQRVTLRCSPRSGDLSVYWYQQSLDQGLQFLIQYYNGEERAKGNILERFSAQQFPDLHSELNLSSLELGDSALYFCASSSGTLQETQYFGPGTRLLVL.

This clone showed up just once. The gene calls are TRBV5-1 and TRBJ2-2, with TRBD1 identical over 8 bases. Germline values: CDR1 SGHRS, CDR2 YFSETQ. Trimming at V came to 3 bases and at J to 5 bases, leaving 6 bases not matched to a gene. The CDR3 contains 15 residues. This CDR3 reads CASSSRTGPTGELFF. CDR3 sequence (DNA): TGCGCCAGCAGCTCCCGGACAGGGCCTACCGGGGAGCTGTTTTTT.

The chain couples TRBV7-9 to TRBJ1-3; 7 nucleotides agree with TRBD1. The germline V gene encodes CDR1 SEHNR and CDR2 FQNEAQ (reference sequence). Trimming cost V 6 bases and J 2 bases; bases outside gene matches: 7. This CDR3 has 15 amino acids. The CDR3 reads CASSPYRGTGNTIYF. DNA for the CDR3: TGTGCCAGCAGTCCATACAGGGGAACTGGAAACACCATATATTTT. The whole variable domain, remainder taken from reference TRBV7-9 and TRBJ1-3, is DTGVSQNPRHKITKRGQNVTFRCDPISEHNRLYWYRQTLGQGPEFLTYFQNEAQLEKSRLLSDRFSAERPKGSFSTLEIQRTEQGDSAMYLCASSPYRGTGNTIYFGEGSWLTVV.

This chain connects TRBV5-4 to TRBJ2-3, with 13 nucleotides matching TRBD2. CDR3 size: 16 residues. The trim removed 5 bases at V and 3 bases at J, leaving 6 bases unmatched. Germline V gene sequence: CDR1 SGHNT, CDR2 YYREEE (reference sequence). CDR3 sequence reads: CASSLRTSGGTDTQYF. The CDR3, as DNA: TGTGCCAGCAGTCTCCGGACTAGCGGGGGTACAGATACGCAGTATTTT.